Here is one TCR beta chain with its context. These data are taken from a study of siplizumab effects on memory and regulatory T cells. Profiling relied on immunoSEQ multiplex PCR, and the TCRdb table lists in-frame clones only, not all of them. The data contain some 100,000 clones, 85% to 95% of them singletons. CDR1 is SGHRS and CDR2 is YFSETQ in the germline V gene. This CDR3 is 16 amino acids long. Trimming took 3 bases from V and 4 from J; bases not matched to a gene: 11. The specimen was non-Treg CD4+ T cells sorted from blood. The V call is TRBV5-1, the J call TRBJ2-7, with TRBD1 matching 9 bases. The sequence was collected from a human donor in good health. Here the CDR3 DNA reads TGCGCCAGCAGCTCCGGAGCCGGGACAGGGTTTTACGAGCAGTACTTC. Translation: CASSSGAGTGFYEQYF. The variable domain in full, with the rest retrieved from reference TRBV5-1 and TRBJ2-7, is KAGVTQTPRYLIKTRGQQVTLSCSPISGHRSVSWYQQTPGQGLQFLFEYFSETQRNKGNFPGRFSGRQFSNSRSEMNVSTLELGDSALYLCASSSGAGTGFYEQYFGPGTRLTVT.